This T cell receptor beta chain came from a study of blood T cell repertoires in COVID-19. As for the study in general: The study drew acute and convalescent COVID-19 samples from the United States, Italy and Spain.

The CDR3 has 15 residues. Germline trimming cut 1 base from V and 8 bases from J; bases unmatched to any gene: 8. Germline V gene data show CDR1 as SGDLS and CDR2 as YYNGEE. On this clone: This CDR3 is also generated by other DNA sequences in the sample.

The age range of participants was 18 to 89 years, with residence in approximately 25 US areas. All recovered Cohort 3 donors got two negative PCRs, got clearance, or saw symptom resolution. Sequencing was performed with immunoSEQ multiplex PCR; in TCRdb, only in-frame clones are kept and a portion is missing. The sample includes about 300,000 clones, 86% of them seen just once. Source material: PBMCs or T cells enriched from blood (not recorded which). The source is a woman aged 18-35 years who had recovered from COVID-19. The chain employs TRBV9 and TRBJ2-1; TRBD2 agrees at 8 bases. DNA of the CDR3: TGTGCCAGCAGCGTATGGAGCGGGAGCGGCGATGAGCAGTTCTTC. Translating it yields CASSVWSGSGDEQFF.